These 11 T cell receptor beta chains share one sample of origin, sequenced in a study of shared clonotypes between healthy human individuals. The table came from immunoSEQ multiplex PCR; TCRdb's copy has only in-frame clones and leaves some out. Among about 1.1 million clones, approximately 77% were seen once, and the ten largest hold 0.7% to 0.95%. The specimen sequenced was memory CD4+ T cells from PBMCs. The sample's subset: CD45RA-negative fraction. These receptors came from a man aged 18 to 29 in good health. Some clones in this sample may be carry-over from other donors' samples.

The chain combines TRBV6-5 with TRBJ2-7; perhaps D is TRBD1 or TRBD2 (7 bases each). CDR3 length: 14 amino acids. Germline-derived CDR1 and CDR2 are MNHEY and SVGAGI. V was pared by 7 bases and J by 2 bases, with 15 bases between. CDR3 sequence reads: CASNPRGGPYEQYF. In nucleotides, the CDR3 is TGTGCCAGCAACCCCAGGGGGGGGCCCTACGAGCAGTACTTC.

This clone was seen a single time. The chain employs TRBV7-2 and TRBJ1-5; TRBD1 matches 10 bases. After removal of 1 base from V and 7 bases from J, the junction contained 7 bases not matched to a gene. The length of the CDR3 is 16 residues. CDR1 and CDR2 (germline): SGHTA, FQGNSA. The CDR3 is CASSLVGTGVGQPQHF. CDR3 coding DNA: TGTGCCAGCAGCTTAGTCGGGACAGGGGTAGGGCAGCCCCAGCATTTT.

Points on this clone: This sample includes further DNA sequences coding for the same CDR3. J is TRBJ2-3 and V is TRBV6-1; TRBD2 matches at 9 bases. J lost 6 bases, V lost 6 bases, and 7 bases had no gene match. Germline V gene lookup returns CDR1 MNHNS and CDR2 SASEGT. The CDR3 has 14 residues. This CDR3 is CASRVAGVKDTQYF. The CDR3 DNA reads TGTGCCAGCAGGGTAGCGGGAGTGAAGGATACGCAGTATTTT.

V is TRBV27 and J is TRBJ1-2; no clear D. CDR3 length: 14 amino acids. Germline lookup yields CDR1 MNHEY and CDR2 SMNVEV (reference sequence). V was clipped by 4 bases and J by 0 bases, with 9 bases between them. CDR3 sequence reads: CASSSSTANYGYTF. CDR3 coding DNA: TGTGCCAGCAGTTCGTCAACAGCTAACTATGGCTACACCTTC.

The J gene is TRBJ2-3, the V gene TRBV29-1; 13 bases match TRBD2. With 2 bases clipped from V and 2 bases from J, the junction kept 4 bases outside the gene matches. The CDR3 contains 16 residues. The germline V gene has CDR1 SQVTM and CDR2 ANQGSEA. CDR3 in amino acids: CSVEKGLAGYTDTQYF. In DNA form, the CDR3 reads TGCAGCGTTGAAAAGGGACTAGCGGGATACACAGATACGCAGTATTTT.

The chain recombines TRBV11-3 with TRBJ2-1, with D tentatively TRBD1 or TRBD2 (6 bases each). V lost 1 base to trimming and J lost 5 bases, with 15 bases between them. The CDR3 loop spans 16 amino acids. CDR1 and CDR2 (germline): SGHNT, YENEEA. The chain's CDR3 is CASSLGGAAADNEQFF. The CDR3 nucleotides are TGTGCCAGCAGCTTAGGGGGGGCAGCCGCCGACAATGAGCAGTTCTTC.

The chain is built from TRBV10-3 and TRBJ2-3, with 8 bases lining up with TRBD1. V lost 3 bases and J lost 3; bases outside the gene matches: 8. The CDR3 extends over 16 amino acids. Germline CDR1 reads ENHRY; CDR2 reads SYGVKD. In nucleotides, the CDR3 is TGTGCCATCAGTGACCTAACCGGACAGGGAACAGATACGCAGTATTTT. Its translation is CAISDLTGQGTDTQYF.

The chain links TRBV7-9 to TRBJ1-1; tentatively, D is TRBD1 (6 bases). Looked up from germline, CDR1 is SEHNR and CDR2 is FQNEAQ (reference sequence). V was clipped by 0 bases and J by 2 bases, with 13 bases between them. The CDR3 has 16 residues. Here the CDR3 DNA reads TGTGCCAGCAGCTTAGCTTCGACAGGCGCCAACACTGAAGCTTTCTTT. Encoded protein: CASSLASTGANTEAFF.

This clone was counted between two and nine times. The genes are TRBV5-1 and TRBJ1-5; a possible D gene is TRBD1 (6 bases). The V and J ends lost 4 bases and 2 bases respectively, with 10 bases between them. The CDR3 covers 14 residues. The germline CDR1 and CDR2 sequences are SGHRS and YFSETQ. The CDR3 DNA is TGCGCCAGCAGCATACAGGGTGGCAATCAGCCCCAGCATTTT. Its protein product is CASSIQGGNQPQHF.

The genes are TRBV7-9 and TRBJ1-4; tentative D call: TRBD1 (5 bases). The CDR3 extends over 16 amino acids. Per the germline V gene, CDR1 is SEHNR and CDR2 is FQNEAQ (reference sequence). V was trimmed by 5 bases and J by 0 bases, leaving 13 bases between them. The CDR3 protein is CASSPSRGATNEKLFF. As DNA, the CDR3 is TGTGCCAGCAGCCCCTCAAGGGGAGCAACTAATGAAAAACTGTTTTTT.

The gene calls are TRBV19 and TRBJ2-7; D gene uncertain. Germline assignment: CDR1 LNHDA and CDR2 SQIVND (reference sequence). V lost 3 bases to trimming and J lost 3 bases, with 15 bases between them. The CDR3 extends over 15 amino acids. CDR3 in amino acids: CASSIRSIDFYEQYF. In nucleotides, the CDR3 is TGTGCCAGTAGTATCAGGTCCATAGACTTCTACGAGCAGTACTTC.